What follows are 25 T cell receptor beta chains derived from one specimen sequenced in a study of T cell responses to AZD1222 COVID-19 vaccine. This table comes from immunoSEQ multiplex PCR, and its TCRdb copy is limited to in-frame clones, with some not included. The sample has 100,000 to 150,000 clones, around 92% seen once. The specimen was peripheral blood, collected on day 0 of AZD1222 vaccination. The source is an adult in good health.

The gene calls are TRBV4-1 and TRBJ1-2; 9 bases are shared with TRBD1. This CDR3 has 16 residues. Germline V gene sequence: CDR1 MGHRA, CDR2 YSYEKL. The V segment lost 1 base and the J segment 4 bases; nucleotides outside the gene matches: 7. The CDR3 DNA is TGCGCCAGCAGCCAAGGGCGGGACAGGGCAGTCTATGGCTACACCTTC. Encoded protein: CASSQGRDRAVYGYTF.

The chain recombines TRBV19 with TRBJ1-5, with TRBD1 identical over 8 bases. The CDR3 spans 14 residues. Germline lookup yields CDR1 LNHDA and CDR2 SQIVND (reference sequence). V lost 0 bases to trimming and J lost 9 bases; unmatched junction nucleotides: 4. In DNA form, the CDR3 reads TGTGCCAGTAGTATAGATCAGGGGGCAGGGCCCCAGCATTTT. It is translated as CASSIDQGAGPQHF.

The chain is built from TRBV5-1 and TRBJ1-3; the match to TRBD1 covers 7 bases. V gave up 3 bases and J gave up 4 bases; unmatched junction bases: 10. Germline-derived CDR1 and CDR2 are SGHRS and YFSETQ. The CDR3 is 16 residues long. The CDR3 region has the DNA TGCGCCAGCAGCTCAGGACAGGCGGCGTTGGGAAACACCATATATTTT. Its protein is CASSSGQAALGNTIYF.

V and J are TRBV7-9 and TRBJ2-1; 9 bases match TRBD2. CDR3 length equals 15 residues. Germline trimming cut 1 base from V and 9 bases from J; bases unmatched to any gene: 7. Germline V gene lookup returns CDR1 SEHNR and CDR2 FQNEAQ (reference sequence). The CDR3 nucleotides are TGTGCCAGCAGCTTAGTTATAGCGGGAGCGGGTGAGCAGTTCTTC. Translation: CASSLVIAGAGEQFF. The whole variable domain, filled in from reference TRBV7-9 and TRBJ2-1, reads DTGVSQNPRHKITKRGQNVTFRCDPISEHNRLYWYRQTLGQGPEFLTYFQNEAQLEKSRLLSDRFSAERPKGSFSTLEIQRTEQGDSAMYLCASSLVIAGAGEQFFGPGTRLTVL.

This chain connects TRBV6-5 to TRBJ2-3; no definite D call. The V gene's germline CDR1 is MNHEY and CDR2 SVGAGI. Trimming shortened V by 6 bases and J by 1 base, and 8 bases separated the two germline ends. This CDR3 region has 13 residues. CDR3 nucleotide sequence: TGTGCCAGCAGGCCCCCAGGCACAGATACGCAGTATTTT. It codes for CASRPPGTDTQYF.

Here the CDR3 reads CASSPTPQANTGELFF. DNA for the CDR3: TGTGCCAGCAGCCCCACCCCCCAGGCGAACACCGGGGAGCTGTTTTTT. The rearrangement uses TRBV7-6 and TRBJ2-2; D not resolved. CDR1 is SGHVS and CDR2 is FNYEAQ in the germline V gene. The CDR3 covers 16 residues. The V gene lost 5 bases and the J gene lost 0 bases, with 13 bases spanning the gap. The full variable domain, in which reference TRBV7-6 and TRBJ2-2 provide the parts outside the CDR3, is GAGVSQSPRYKVTKRGQDVALRCDPISGHVSLYWYRQALGQGPEFLTYFNYEAQQDKSGLPNDRFSAERPEGSISTLTIQRTEQRDSAMYRCASSPTPQANTGELFFGEGSRLTVL.

This chain connects TRBV5-1 to TRBJ2-1; a weak D match, TRBD2 (5 bases). The CDR3 extends over 14 amino acids. Germline V gene lookup returns CDR1 SGHRS and CDR2 YFSETQ. V lost 0 bases and J 9 bases, leaving 13 bases between the germline ends. In DNA, the CDR3 is TGCGCCAGCAGCTTGGGAGGCGCCCGGGGTGAGCAGTTCTTC. It codes for CASSLGGARGEQFF.

In regard to this clone: An end of the junction does not agree with germline; a read error may underlie this. The gene calls are TRBV10-3 and TRBJ1-6; D ambiguous. The CDR3 totals 16 residues. Germline V gene sequence: CDR1 ENHRY, CDR2 SYGVKD. The CDR3, as DNA: TGTGCCATCAGTGGTCGAGCCAGATCCTCTAATTCACCCCTCCACTTT. Protein product: CAISGRARSSNSPLHF.

The genes are TRBV5-1 and TRBJ2-7; 8 bases match TRBD2. V lost 1 base to trimming and J lost 2 bases; unmatched junction nucleotides: 5. CDR1 is SGHRS and CDR2 is YFSETQ in the germline V gene. The CDR3 totals 15 residues. The CDR3 sequence is CASSLSRGVAYEQYF. The DNA for the CDR3 is TGCGCCAGCAGCTTGTCGCGGGGGGTCGCCTACGAGCAGTACTTC.

The gene calls are TRBV2 and TRBJ2-7, with D maybe TRBD1 (6 bases). Germline V gene data show CDR1 as SNHLY and CDR2 as FYNNEI. V dropped 5 bases and J dropped 2 bases, with 13 bases sitting between them. There are 14 residues in the CDR3. The DNA of the CDR3 is TGTGCCAGCAGTCCCGGGACATTTACCTACGAGCAGTACTTC. This encodes CASSPGTFTYEQYF.

The V and J genes are TRBV5-1 and TRBJ2-1, with D possibly being TRBD1 (6 bases). The germline V and J ends were trimmed by 1 base and 7 bases, with 15 bases remaining between them. CDR1 and CDR2 (germline): SGHRS, YFSETQ. This CDR3 region has 15 residues. The CDR3 loop reads CASSLQAGVRNEQFF. The CDR3 DNA reads as TGCGCCAGCAGCTTGCAGGCAGGGGTTCGAAATGAGCAGTTCTTC.

The chain carries TRBV6-5 and TRBJ1-6; 7 positions match TRBD1. After removal of 6 bases from V and 8 bases from J, the junction contained 7 bases not matched to a gene. Germline values: CDR1 MNHEY, CDR2 SVGAGI. This CDR3 is 14 amino acids long. CDR3 sequence: CASSPQGEHSPLHF. Written as DNA, the CDR3 is TGTGCCAGCAGCCCCCAGGGGGAACATTCACCCCTCCACTTT.

The genes are TRBV19 and TRBJ2-7; unclear D gene. Germline V gene sequence: CDR1 LNHDA, CDR2 SQIVND (reference sequence). Trimming pared 3 bases from V and 2 bases from J, leaving 11 bases between. The length of the CDR3 is 14 residues. The CDR3 DNA reads as TGTGCCAGTAGTATGGCCGTTGGAACCTACGAGCAGTACTTC. This encodes CASSMAVGTYEQYF.

V gene TRBV6-5 combines with J gene TRBJ1-2; the match to TRBD1 covers 8 bases. The V gene's germline CDR1 is MNHEY and CDR2 SVGAGI. The CDR3 has 13 amino acids. V lost 6 bases to trimming and J lost 4 bases; unmatched junction nucleotides: 4. CDR3 loop: CASRSTGGYGYTF. CDR3 DNA sequence: TGTGCCAGCAGGTCTACAGGGGGCTATGGCTACACCTTC.

The chain combines TRBV27 with TRBJ2-7, with D possibly matching TRBD1 (6 bases). The germline CDR1 and CDR2 sequences are MNHEY and SMNVEV (reference sequence). The V and J ends lost 5 bases and 5 bases respectively, with 19 bases between them. The CDR3 sequence is 15 residues long. The CDR3 DNA sequence: TGTGCCAGCAGTATCAGGGGAAGTCGCTTCCACGAGCAGTACTTC. Translating it yields CASSIRGSRFHEQYF.

V usage is TRBV4-2 and J usage is TRBJ2-2, with 7 nucleotides matching TRBD2. Unmatched junction bases numbered 7, after V lost 2 bases and J lost 1 base. Germline CDR1 and CDR2: LGHNA and YNFKEQ. The length of the CDR3 is 17 residues. CDR3 nucleotide sequence: TGTGCCAGCAGCCAAATTACGCTAGCGGTGAACACCGGGGAGCTGTTTTTT. Encoded protein: CASSQITLAVNTGELFF.

The gene calls are TRBV30 and TRBJ2-7; TRBD1 agrees at 8 bases. Germline lookup yields CDR1 GTSNPN and CDR2 SVGIG (reference sequence). V trimming: 4 bases; J trimming: 2 bases; junction bases outside the gene matches: 4. The CDR3 length is 13 residues. This chain's CDR3 is CAWTRDRTYEQYF. In DNA form, the CDR3 reads TGTGCCTGGACCCGGGACAGGACCTACGAGCAGTACTTC. The full variable domain, in which reference TRBV30 and TRBJ2-7 provide the parts outside the CDR3, is SQTIHQWPATLVQPVGSPLSLECTVEGTSNPNLYWYRQAAGRGLQLLFYSVGIGQISSEVPQNLSASRPQDRQFILSSKKLLLSDSGFYLCAWTRDRTYEQYFGPGTRLTVT.

V gene TRBV12-2 combines with J gene TRBJ1-1; TRBD1, the table's D call, was not compared with the DNA. TRBV12-2 is a documented pseudogene. CDR3 length: 13 residues. The CDR3 spells CASRLVIPGQAFF. CDR3 in DNA: TGTGCAAGTCGCTTAGTGATCCCAGGACAGGCTTTCTTT.

The chain is built from TRBV29-1 and TRBJ2-7; D is possibly TRBD1 (6 bases). CDR1 and CDR2 (germline): SQVTM, ANQGSEA. The CDR3 runs 12 residues. V was pared by 2 bases and J by 5 bases, with 10 bases between. The CDR3 DNA reads TGCAGCGTTGAACCCACAGGGAACGAGCAGTACTTC. Translating gives CSVEPTGNEQYF.

V usage is TRBV11-3 and J usage is TRBJ2-1, with TRBD2 matching over 7 bases. Germline V CDR1 and CDR2: SGHNT, YENEEA. With 4 bases clipped from V and 8 bases from J, the junction kept 8 bases outside the gene matches. This CDR3 spans 14 amino acids. The CDR3 sequence: CASSWGGRIHEQFF. The CDR3 DNA sequence: TGTGCCAGCAGCTGGGGCGGGAGAATACATGAGCAGTTCTTC.

V gene TRBV7-3 combines with J gene TRBJ2-1; D perhaps matches TRBD1 (5 bases). Germline values: CDR1 SGHTA, CDR2 FQGTGA. Trimming took off 2 bases at V and 2 bases at J, with 7 bases between the two ends. The length of the CDR3 is 14 residues. For the CDR3, the DNA is TGTGCCAGCAGCTTACAGGGCCCCTACAATGAGCAGTTCTTC. It specifies CASSLQGPYNEQFF.

The chain employs TRBV28 and TRBJ1-6; no definite D call. CDR3 length: 15 amino acids. Trimming stripped 8 bases from V and 5 bases from J, with 16 bases between. The germline V gene has CDR1 MDHEN and CDR2 SYDVKM. CDR3 DNA sequence: TGTGCCAGCGATGACGTTTCGTTGGATAATTCACCCCTCCACTTT. As protein: CASDDVSLDNSPLHF.

This sequence joins TRBV7-3 and TRBJ2-1; D is uncertain. V lost 2 bases, J lost 0 bases, and 14 bases lay in between. Germline V lookup: CDR1 SGHTA, CDR2 FQGTGA. This CDR3 is 17 amino acids long. The CDR3 nucleotides are TGTGCCAGCAGCTTAGGTCGAGTAGGGTCCTCCTACAATGAGCAGTTCTTC. Protein: CASSLGRVGSSYNEQFF.

The V gene is TRBV14, the J gene TRBJ1-3, with D uncertain. CDR3 length: 14 amino acids. V lost 2 bases and J 0 bases, leaving 5 bases between the germline ends. The germline V gene has CDR1 SGHDN and CDR2 FVKESK. Here the CDR3 DNA reads TGTGCCAGCAGCCAAACATTCTCTGGAAACACCATATATTTT. Translation: CASSQTFSGNTIYF.

The genes are TRBV5-1 and TRBJ1-1; no clear D gene. The CDR3 extends over 14 amino acids. The germline V and J ends were trimmed by 5 bases and 0 bases, with 11 bases remaining between them. Germline CDR1 reads SGHRS; CDR2 reads YFSETQ. The CDR3 region has the DNA TGCGCCAGCAGAAAGGAATCCATGAACACTGAAGCTTTCTTT. It encodes CASRKESMNTEAFF.